This TCR beta chain was sequenced during a study of CD8+CD57+ T cells in acquired aplastic anemia. Study as a whole: The study obtained an average of around 2.9 ug of DNA from sorted CD4+ and CD8+ cells. Study-level results: Comparison of patients with controls identified some 29 shared CD8+ CDR3 sequences. Simpson's diversity of CD8+ cells was not significantly different in patients compared with controls.

With regard to this clonotype: Its antigen is unidentified.

It was genomic DNA that served as the template for profiling TCR beta VDJ and CDR3. TCRdb independently ran MiXCR on the reads; one entry per CDR3 protein. The sample lists about 210,000 distinct CDR3 sequences, around 32% occurring once. The sequencing sample was made of sorted CD4+, CD8+, or CD8+CD57+ T cells (not recorded which) from PBMCs. This clonotype was sampled from a human donor in good health, serving as a control.

Here the CDR3 reads CATSSQQASYEQYF. In nucleotides, the CDR3 is TGTGCCACCAGCAGTCAACAGGCCTCCTACGAGCAGTACTTC. This rearrangement joins TRBV15 to TRBJ2-7; D is possibly TRBD1 (5 bases). The germline V gene has CDR1 LNHNV and CDR2 YYDKDF (reference sequence). The length of the CDR3 is 14 residues. The V gene lost 3 bases and the J gene lost 0 bases, with 9 bases spanning the gap.